The 16 T cell receptor beta chains in this list originate from one sample, sequenced in a study of T cell responses to AZD1222 COVID-19 vaccine (dated by TCRdb to the early 2020s). Library creation used the immunoSEQ multiplex PCR assay. TCRdb's version of the immuneACCESS table is confined to in-frame rearrangements and falls short of the full clone set. An unresolved V gene accounts for under half of the shortfall where checked; the remainder is of unknown origin. In this sample the table shows about 140,000 clones, under 95% of which occur a single time. Of the sample, more than 8.5% falls within the top ten clones. Per the publication, the time point label means: baseline before first vaccination. Sample: peripheral blood, taken on day 0 of AZD1222 vaccination. Receptor source: an adult in good health.

The chain joins TRBV5-1 to TRBJ2-2; D may correspond to TRBD1 or TRBD2 (5 bases each). The germline V and J ends were trimmed by 7 bases and 1 base, with 11 bases remaining between them. Germline loops: CDR1 SGHRS, CDR2 YFSETQ. CDR3 length: 14 residues. This CDR3 reads CASCRDENTGELFF. CDR3 nucleotides: TGCGCCAGCTGCCGGGACGAGAACACCGGGGAGCTGTTTTTT.

This clone has a single count. CDR3 region: CASSLEGATYGYTF. The CDR3 coding sequence is TGCGCCAGCAGCCTAGAGGGTGCGACCTATGGCTACACCTTC. The rearrangement joins TRBV5-1 to TRBJ1-2, with D unclear. Germline lookup yields CDR1 SGHRS and CDR2 YFSETQ. CDR3 length: 14 amino acids. V was pared by 4 bases and J by 4 bases, with 14 bases between.

The genes are TRBV28 and TRBJ2-5; no clear D. The CDR3 is 16 amino acids. V was cut by 2 bases and J by 5 bases, with 18 bases left in between. Germline V gene lookup returns CDR1 MDHEN and CDR2 SYDVKM. CDR3: CASSLGWGPVGETQYF. DNA of the CDR3: TGTGCCAGCAGTTTAGGGTGGGGTCCAGTTGGGGAGACCCAGTACTTC.

The chain recombines TRBV4-1 with TRBJ1-2; tentatively, D is TRBD1 (5 bases). Looked up from germline, CDR1 is MGHRA and CDR2 is YSYEKL. This CDR3 has 15 amino acids. V was trimmed by 6 bases and J by 5 bases, leaving 19 bases between them. The CDR3 DNA reads TGCGCCAGCAGAGAAACCTCAGGGAGGCCGTATGGCTACACCTTC. Protein product: CASRETSGRPYGYTF.

The rearrangement links TRBV2 to TRBJ1-3; 7 bases are shared with TRBD1. Trimming took 6 bases from V and 1 from J; bases not matched to a gene: 9. The CDR3 is 16 residues long. The germline gives CDR1 SNHLY, CDR2 FYNNEI. The CDR3 is CASSPAQTGSGNTIYF. CDR3 nucleotides: TGTGCCAGCAGCCCCGCCCAGACAGGGTCTGGAAACACCATATATTTT.

This clone was observed a single time. The chain uses TRBV14 and TRBJ1-1, with D possibly being TRBD1 (6 bases). V was cut by 3 bases and J by 3 bases, with 17 bases left in between. Germline-derived CDR1 and CDR2 are SGHDN and FVKESK. The CDR3 totals 16 residues. The CDR3 DNA sequence: TGTGCCAGCAGCCATACCCTGCGGACAGTTCACACTGAAGCTTTCTTT. It is translated as CASSHTLRTVHTEAFF.

The V gene is TRBV28, the J gene TRBJ1-4; D gene uncertain. The V and J ends lost 6 bases and 14 bases respectively, with 22 bases between them. The germline V gene encodes CDR1 MDHEN and CDR2 SYDVKM. The CDR3 has 14 amino acids. The chain's CDR3 is CASSPDRLGGDLFF. The CDR3 nucleotides read TGTGCCAGCAGCCCCGACCGGTTGGGTGGTGATCTGTTTTTT. The full variable domain, with the rest looked up from reference TRBV28 and TRBJ1-4, is DVKVTQSSRYLVKRTGEKVFLECVQDMDHENMFWYRQDPGLGLRLIYFSYDVKMKEKGDIPEGYSVSREKKERFSLILESASTNQTSMYLCASSPDRLGGDLFFGSGTQLSVL.

The CDR3 loop reads CASSYRSNQPQHF. In DNA form, the CDR3 reads TGTGCCAGCAGTTACCGTAGCAATCAGCCCCAGCATTTT. The gene calls are TRBV6-2 or TRBV6-3 and TRBJ1-5; D unresolved. Per germline, CDR1 MNHEY and CDR2 SVGEGT. Trimming shortened V by 2 bases and J by 0 bases, and 2 bases separated the two germline ends. This CDR3 region has 13 residues.

This clone has a single count. The J gene is TRBJ1-2, the V gene TRBV28; tentative D call: TRBD1 (6 bases). The CDR3 has 15 amino acids. Germline CDR1 and CDR2: MDHEN and SYDVKM. Trimming removed 2 bases from V and 8 bases from J, with 18 bases in between. CDR3 in amino acids: CASSLAKTGPKGYTF. In nucleotides, the CDR3 is TGTGCCAGCAGTTTAGCCAAGACAGGCCCTAAGGGCTACACCTTC.

This chain joins TRBV5-8 and TRBJ2-7; 7 nucleotides line up with TRBD1. V was pared by 0 bases and J by 2 bases, with 5 bases of the junction left unmatched. Germline CDR1 reads SGHTS; CDR2 reads YDEGEE. This CDR3 spans 15 amino acids. The CDR3 is CASSLGTGQPYEQYF. The CDR3 DNA sequence: TGTGCCAGCAGCTTGGGGACAGGTCAACCCTACGAGCAGTACTTC.

The genes are TRBV5-6 and TRBJ2-2; D is unresolved. There are 15 residues in the CDR3. Per the germline V gene, CDR1 is SGHDT and CDR2 is YYEEEE. The ends were cut back, 6 bases at V and 6 bases at J, with 18 bases in the middle. This CDR3 is CASTSIKQIPGELFF. DNA of the CDR3: TGTGCCAGCACCTCAATAAAACAAATTCCCGGGGAGCTGTTTTTT.

V usage is TRBV6-2 or TRBV6-3 and J usage is TRBJ2-2; 9 positions match TRBD1. The V gene end was trimmed by 5 bases and the J gene end by 4 bases; junction bases not matched to a gene: 2. The germline V gene encodes CDR1 MNHEY and CDR2 SVGEGT. CDR3 size: 14 residues. The CDR3 DNA is TGTGCCAGCAGTACGGGACAGGGCACCGGGGAGCTGTTTTTT. Protein: CASSTGQGTGELFF.

The genes are TRBV10-3 and TRBJ2-7; D remains ambiguous. The CDR3 totals 14 residues. V lost 6 bases and J lost 0, with 12 bases in between. Germline CDR1 ENHRY, CDR2 SYGVKD. CDR3 loop: CAIRRGLGSYEQYF. As DNA, the CDR3 is TGTGCCATCAGGAGAGGCTTGGGCTCCTACGAGCAGTACTTC.

The chain couples TRBV30 to TRBJ1-2; no firm D call. Trimming stripped 3 bases from V and 2 bases from J, with 10 bases between. The CDR3 spans 13 residues. Germline CDR1 GTSNPN, CDR2 SVGIG (reference sequence). CDR3 sequence (DNA): TGTGCCTGGAGCTGGGGTCTCAACTATGGCTACACCTTC. This encodes CAWSWGLNYGYTF.

The chain combines TRBV21-1 with TRBJ1-6; the table gives TRBD1 as D, unverified against the DNA. TRBV21-1 is listed as a pseudogene. This CDR3 spans 14 amino acids. In DNA form, the CDR3 reads TGTGCCAGCAGCAAGGGGCGGACGAATTCACCCCTCCACTTT. Translation gives CASSKGRTNSPLHF.

DNA of the CDR3: TGTGCCAGCAGCCCTAAAAGGGGGCACGAGCAGTACTTC. Its protein is CASSPKRGHEQYF. This chain uses TRBV2 with TRBJ2-7; 7 bases line up with TRBD1. The CDR3 has 13 amino acids. The trim removed 6 bases at V and 5 bases at J, leaving 7 bases unmatched. Germline V gives CDR1 SNHLY, CDR2 FYNNEI.